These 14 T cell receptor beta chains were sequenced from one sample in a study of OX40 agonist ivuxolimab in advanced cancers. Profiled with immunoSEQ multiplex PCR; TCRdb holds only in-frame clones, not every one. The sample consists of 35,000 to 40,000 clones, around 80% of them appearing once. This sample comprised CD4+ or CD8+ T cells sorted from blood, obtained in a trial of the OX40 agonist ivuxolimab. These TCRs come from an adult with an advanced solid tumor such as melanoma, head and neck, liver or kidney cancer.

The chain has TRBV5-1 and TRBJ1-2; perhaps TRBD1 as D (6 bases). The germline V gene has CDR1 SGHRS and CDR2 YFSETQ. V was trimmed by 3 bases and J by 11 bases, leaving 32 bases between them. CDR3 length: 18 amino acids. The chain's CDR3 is CASSSGLQGPKGVSSYTF. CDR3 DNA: TGCGCCAGCAGCTCGGGCCTCCAGGGTCCGAAGGGGGTCAGTAGTTACACCTTC.

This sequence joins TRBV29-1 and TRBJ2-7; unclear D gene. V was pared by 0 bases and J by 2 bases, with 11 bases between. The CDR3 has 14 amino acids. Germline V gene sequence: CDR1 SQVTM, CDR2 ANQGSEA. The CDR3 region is CSVEDQEQAYEQYF. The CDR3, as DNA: TGCAGCGTTGAAGATCAAGAACAAGCCTACGAGCAGTACTTC.

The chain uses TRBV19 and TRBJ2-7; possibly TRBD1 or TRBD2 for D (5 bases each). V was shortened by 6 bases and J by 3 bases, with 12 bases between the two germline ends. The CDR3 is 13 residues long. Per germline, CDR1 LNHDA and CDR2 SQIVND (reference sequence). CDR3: CASSPGPYYEQYF. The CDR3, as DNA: TGTGCCAGTAGCCCGGGACCCTACTACGAGCAGTACTTC.

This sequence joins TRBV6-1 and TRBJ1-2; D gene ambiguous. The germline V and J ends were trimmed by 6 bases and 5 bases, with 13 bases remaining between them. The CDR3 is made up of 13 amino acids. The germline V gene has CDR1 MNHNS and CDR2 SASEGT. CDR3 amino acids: CASRLMGRYGYTF. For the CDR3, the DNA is TGTGCCAGCAGACTGATGGGTCGATATGGCTACACCTTC.

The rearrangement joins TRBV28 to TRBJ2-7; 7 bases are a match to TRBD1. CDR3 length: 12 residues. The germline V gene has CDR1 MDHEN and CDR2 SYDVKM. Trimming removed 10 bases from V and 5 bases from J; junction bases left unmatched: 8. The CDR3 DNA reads TGTGCCACCCGGACAGGAAAGGACGAGCAGTACTTC. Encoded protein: CATRTGKDEQYF.

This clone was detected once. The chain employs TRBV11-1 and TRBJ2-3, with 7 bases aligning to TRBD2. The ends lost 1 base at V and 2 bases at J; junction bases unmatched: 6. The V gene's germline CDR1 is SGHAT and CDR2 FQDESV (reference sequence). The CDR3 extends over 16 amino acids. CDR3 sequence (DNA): TGTGCCAGCAGCTTAGAGGATAGCGGGTACACAGATACGCAGTATTTT. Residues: CASSLEDSGYTDTQYF.

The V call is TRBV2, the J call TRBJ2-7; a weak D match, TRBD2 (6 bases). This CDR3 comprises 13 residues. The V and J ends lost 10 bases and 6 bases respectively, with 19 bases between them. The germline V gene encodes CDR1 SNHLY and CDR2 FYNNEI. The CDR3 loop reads CATAGLINSEQYF. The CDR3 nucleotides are TGTGCCACCGCGGGACTCATAAACAGCGAGCAGTACTTC.

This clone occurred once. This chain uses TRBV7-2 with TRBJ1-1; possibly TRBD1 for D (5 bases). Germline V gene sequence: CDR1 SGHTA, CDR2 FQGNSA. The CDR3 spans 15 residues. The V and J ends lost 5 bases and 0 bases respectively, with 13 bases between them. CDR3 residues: CASSPSGPMNTEAFF. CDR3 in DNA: TGTGCCAGCAGCCCATCGGGACCCATGAACACTGAAGCTTTCTTT.

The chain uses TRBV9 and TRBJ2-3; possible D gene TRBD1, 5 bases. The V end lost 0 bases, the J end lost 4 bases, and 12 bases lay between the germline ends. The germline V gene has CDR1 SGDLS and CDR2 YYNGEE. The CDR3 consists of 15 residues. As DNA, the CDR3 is TGTGCCAGCAGCGTAGGGGGCTCCAGGGCAGATACGCAGTATTTT. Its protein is CASSVGGSRADTQYF.

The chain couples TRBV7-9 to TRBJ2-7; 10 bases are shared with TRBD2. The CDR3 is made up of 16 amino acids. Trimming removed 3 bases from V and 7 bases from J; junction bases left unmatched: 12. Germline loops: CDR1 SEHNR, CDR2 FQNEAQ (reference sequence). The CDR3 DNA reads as TGTGCCAGCAGCTTGGTTACTAGCGGGACCTCTGGGGAGCAGTACTTC. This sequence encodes CASSLVTSGTSGEQYF.

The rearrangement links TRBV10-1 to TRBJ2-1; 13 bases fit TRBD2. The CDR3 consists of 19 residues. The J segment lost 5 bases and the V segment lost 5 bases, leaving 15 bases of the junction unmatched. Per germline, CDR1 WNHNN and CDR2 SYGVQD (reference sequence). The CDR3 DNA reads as TGCGCCAGCAGTAAACAGGGACTAGCGGGAAGCCTCGGGGACAATGAGCAGTTCTTC. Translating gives CASSKQGLAGSLGDNEQFF.

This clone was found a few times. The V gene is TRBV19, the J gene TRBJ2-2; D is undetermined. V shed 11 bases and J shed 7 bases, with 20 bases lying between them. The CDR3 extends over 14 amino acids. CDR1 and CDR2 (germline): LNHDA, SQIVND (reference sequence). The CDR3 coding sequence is TGTGCCTCCTCCGGAACGTGGGGAATCGGGGAGCTGTTTTTT. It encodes CASSGTWGIGELFF.

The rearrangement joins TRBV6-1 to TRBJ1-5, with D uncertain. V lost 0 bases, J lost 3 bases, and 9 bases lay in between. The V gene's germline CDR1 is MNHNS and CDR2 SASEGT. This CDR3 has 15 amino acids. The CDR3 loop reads CASSEAGSHNQPQHF. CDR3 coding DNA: TGTGCCAGCAGTGAAGCGGGCAGCCACAATCAGCCCCAGCATTTT.

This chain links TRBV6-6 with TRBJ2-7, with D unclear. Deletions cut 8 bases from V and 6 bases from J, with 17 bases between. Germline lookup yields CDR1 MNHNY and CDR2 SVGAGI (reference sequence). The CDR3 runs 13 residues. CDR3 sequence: CASGQNKELEQYF. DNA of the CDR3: TGTGCCAGCGGTCAAAACAAGGAGCTCGAGCAGTACTTC.